The 12 T cell receptor beta chains below all came from one sample that was sequenced in a study of blood T cell repertoires in COVID-19. Clones were read by immunoSEQ multiplex PCR, and TCRdb kept only the in-frame ones, dropping some. The table includes roughly 100,000 clones, under 90% detected once. Sequencing was done on a sample of peripheral blood. The receptors were sampled from a human donor in a cohort sampled during active or convalescent COVID-19.

The CDR3 sequence is CASSFRTGENSPLHF. In DNA, the CDR3 is TGCGCCAGCAGCTTCAGGACAGGGGAAAATTCACCCCTCCACTTT. The chain is built from TRBV5-1 and TRBJ1-6; TRBD1 agrees at 9 bases. This CDR3 has 15 amino acids. The junction had 4 bases not matched to a gene; V was cut back by 2 bases and J by 7 bases. In germline, CDR1 is SGHRS, CDR2 YFSETQ. The variable domain in full, completed from reference TRBV5-1 and TRBJ1-6, reads KAGVTQTPRYLIKTRGQQVTLSCSPISGHRSVSWYQQTPGQGLQFLFEYFSETQRNKGNFPGRFSGRQFSNSRSEMNVSTLELGDSALYLCASSFRTGENSPLHFGNGTRLTVT.

The chain joins TRBV7-9 to TRBJ2-1; unclear D gene. Trimming shortened V by 10 bases and J by 1 base, and 11 bases separated the two germline ends. CDR1 is SEHNR and CDR2 is FQNEAQ in the germline V gene (reference sequence). This CDR3 has 13 residues. CDR3 region: CAIGQTSYNEQFF. The CDR3, as DNA: TGTGCCATCGGCCAGACTTCCTACAATGAGCAGTTCTTC.

This clone was detected a few times. The chain joins TRBV6-6 to TRBJ1-1, with a tentative D call TRBD1 (6 bases). The germline V and J ends were trimmed by 2 bases and 12 bases, with 19 bases remaining between them. The CDR3 runs to 14 residues. Per the germline V gene, CDR1 is MNHNY and CDR2 is SVGAGI (reference sequence). The CDR3 DNA is TGTGCCAGCAGTTACAGGGGGGAGGGGCGTTCAACTTTCTTT. This gives the protein CASSYRGEGRSTFF.

The V call is TRBV6-1, the J call TRBJ2-6, with D perhaps matching TRBD2 (5 bases). Per germline, CDR1 MNHNS and CDR2 SASEGT. The CDR3 contains 18 residues. With 4 bases removed from V and 0 bases from J, the gap between germline ends came to 16 bases. CDR3 in DNA: TGTGCCAGCAGTGTCCGGAGGCAGGCCTACTCTGGGGCCAACGTCCTGACTTTC. Translated, it gives CASSVRRQAYSGANVLTF.

J is TRBJ1-2 and V is TRBV6-1; maybe TRBD1 (6 bases). Germline CDR1 reads MNHNS; CDR2 reads SASEGT. The V end lost 3 bases, the J end lost 8 bases, and 22 bases lay between the germline ends. This CDR3 has 16 amino acids. The CDR3 sequence is CASSETGTPYDGGYTF. CDR3 nucleotides: TGTGCCAGCAGTGAGACAGGAACCCCGTACGACGGCGGCTACACCTTC.

This chain links TRBV7-9 with TRBJ1-1, with TRBD1 matching over 8 bases. The CDR3 has 12 amino acids. The germline gives CDR1 SEHNR, CDR2 FQNEAQ (reference sequence). The V segment lost 5 bases and the J segment 11 bases; nucleotides outside the gene matches: 7. The CDR3 loop reads CASSRDRGAAFF. The DNA for the CDR3 is TGTGCCAGCAGCAGAGACAGGGGTGCGGCTTTCTTT.

DNA for the CDR3: TGTGCCAGCTCATTCACAGGGACCGGGGAGCTGTTTTTT. This codes for CASSFTGTGELFF. The chain links TRBV18 to TRBJ2-2, with a weak D call TRBD1 (6 bases). The germline V and J ends were trimmed by 5 bases and 5 bases, with 9 bases remaining between them. This CDR3 spans 13 amino acids. Germline CDR1 and CDR2: KGHSH and LQKENI. Full variable domain (remainder filled in from reference TRBV18 and TRBJ2-2): NAGVMQNPRHLVRRRGQEARLRCSPMKGHSHVYWYRQLPEEGLKFMVYLQKENIIDESGMPKERFSAEFPKEGPSILRIQQVVRGDSAAYFCASSFTGTGELFFGEGSRLTVL.

This clone was seen only once. V usage is TRBV6-6 and J usage is TRBJ2-7, with 11 bases aligning to TRBD1. Trimming at V came to 7 bases and at J to 1 base, leaving 6 bases not matched to a gene. Germline CDR1 reads MNHNY; CDR2 reads SVGAGI (reference sequence). This CDR3 region has 15 residues. The CDR3 loop is CASTRGQGASYEQYF. CDR3 nucleotides: TGTGCCAGCACAAGAGGACAGGGGGCGTCCTACGAGCAGTACTTC.

The chain uses TRBV19 and TRBJ2-5, with D possibly matching TRBD1 (7 bases). Germline V gives CDR1 LNHDA, CDR2 SQIVND (reference sequence). Trimming took 7 bases from V and 4 from J, leaving 13 bases between them. This CDR3 has 13 amino acids. The DNA of the CDR3 is TGTGCCAGTAAGGTCCAGGGGGGAGAGACCCAGTACTTC. It encodes CASKVQGGETQYF.

This chain joins TRBV6-5 and TRBJ2-5; 8 nucleotides align to TRBD2. Germline V gene data show CDR1 as MNHEY and CDR2 as SVGAGI. Losses at the gene ends were 6 bases for V and 4 bases for J; bases not matched to a gene: 10. The CDR3 length is 15 residues. The CDR3 region is CASRLSGVDGETQYF. CDR3 nucleotide sequence: TGTGCCAGCAGACTTAGCGGGGTAGACGGAGAGACCCAGTACTTC.

The rearrangement joins TRBV24-1 to TRBJ1-2; 7 bases are a match to TRBD1. This CDR3 has 14 amino acids. The V gene's germline CDR1 is KGHDR and CDR2 SFDVKD. The J segment lost 3 bases and the V segment lost 4 bases, leaving 4 bases of the junction unmatched. CDR3: CATSEATGDYGYTF. CDR3 in DNA: TGTGCCACCAGTGAGGCTACAGGGGACTATGGCTACACCTTC.

Details on this clone: At the DNA level, this CDR3 is encoded by other sequences in the same sample as well. This chain joins TRBV6-5 and TRBJ1-5; TRBD1 matches at 8 bases. Germline V gene data show CDR1 as MNHEY and CDR2 as SVGAGI. This CDR3 is built from 14 residues. V was pared by 5 bases and J by 7 bases, with 7 bases of the junction left unmatched. In DNA form, the CDR3 reads TGTGCCAGCAGTCAGGACAGGGCTGGGCAGCCCCAGCATTTT. This encodes CASSQDRAGQPQHF.